Listed here are 6 T cell receptor beta chains from one sample, sequenced in a study of cytomegalovirus exposure and HLA in healthy donors. 60 Vbeta and 13 Jbeta primers were used in PCR. The table came from immunoSEQ multiplex PCR; TCRdb's copy has only in-frame clones and leaves some out. The sample has 150,000 to 200,000 clones. Sequenced material: PBMCs. The receptor set was obtained from a woman younger than 30 in good health and CMV-seropositive.

The CDR3 coding sequence is TGTGCCAGCAGTGCTAGCGGGGGCACAGATACGCAGTATTTT. It yields the protein CASSASGGTDTQYF. The V call is TRBV6-4, the J call TRBJ2-3; 9 bases map to TRBD2. CDR1 MRHNA and CDR2 SNTAGT come from the germline V gene. CDR3 length: 14 amino acids. The ends lost 4 bases at V and 1 base at J; junction bases unmatched: 0.

This rearrangement joins TRBV6-5 to TRBJ2-7, with unresolved D. Trimming stripped 6 bases from V and 1 base from J, with 16 bases between. The V gene's germline CDR1 is MNHEY and CDR2 SVGAGI. CDR3 length equals 15 residues. CDR3 amino acids: CASRPITTGSYEQYF. The CDR3 coding sequence is TGTGCCAGCAGACCAATCACCACTGGTTCCTACGAGCAGTACTTC.

This rearrangement joins TRBV2 to TRBJ1-1, with D hard to call. The CDR3 sequence is 12 residues long. Trimming removed 6 bases at V and 3 bases at J, with 8 bases between. Germline assignment: CDR1 SNHLY and CDR2 FYNNEI. CDR3 sequence reads: CASRFLDTEAFF. CDR3 bases: TGTGCCAGCAGGTTCCTAGACACTGAAGCTTTCTTT.

The V call is TRBV29-1, the J call TRBJ1-2, with TRBD1 matching 9 bases. Losses at the gene ends were 7 bases for V and 4 bases for J; bases not matched to a gene: 16. The CDR3 has 16 amino acids. In germline, CDR1 is SQVTM, CDR2 ANQGSEA. The CDR3 region has the DNA TGCAGCGCTCTCGGGACAGGGAGTAGTAGGTCCTATGGCTACACCTTC. Translated: CSALGTGSSRSYGYTF.

J is TRBJ1-1 and V is TRBV5-1; 7 bases are a match to TRBD1. Germline CDR1 SGHRS, CDR2 YFSETQ. V shed 0 bases, J shed 5 bases, and the junction held 13 bases outside the gene matches. The CDR3 extends over 17 amino acids. CDR3 amino acids: CASSLGGTTGSGTEAFF. CDR3 bases: TGCGCCAGCAGCTTGGGCGGTACGACAGGGTCGGGTACTGAAGCTTTCTTT.

The CDR3 reads CASNLGGLLHGYTF. The CDR3 nucleotides are TGTGCCAGCAACTTAGGGGGCCTACTCCATGGCTACACCTTC. V usage is TRBV5-6 and J usage is TRBJ1-2; TRBD1 matches 7 bases. The length of the CDR3 is 14 residues. With V trimmed by 6 bases and J by 6 bases, 11 bases remained unmatched. Germline loops: CDR1 SGHDT, CDR2 YYEEEE.